These 10 T cell receptor beta chains originate from one sample sequenced in a study of T cell responses to AZD1222 COVID-19 vaccine. Sequencing used immunoSEQ multiplex PCR; TCRdb keeps in-frame clones, though not all of them. The profile covers about 150,000 clones, with 80% to 90% appearing a single time and around 8% taken by the ten largest. Material: peripheral blood, obtained on day 0 of AZD1222 vaccination. Every receptor here comes from an adult in good health.

The chain joins TRBV3-1 (or the pseudogene TRBV3-2) to TRBJ2-3; a possible D gene is TRBD1 (7 bases). This CDR3 contains 13 residues. Between the trimmed V and J ends, which lost 4 bases and 4 bases, there was a span of 9 bases. Germline V CDR1 and CDR2: LGHDT, YNNKEL (reference sequence). CDR3 region: CASSPRGADTQYF. The CDR3 nucleotides are TGTGCCAGCAGCCCCAGGGGGGCAGATACGCAGTATTTT.

The rearrangement uses TRBV19 and TRBJ1-5; no reliable D call. V lost 0 bases, J lost 0 bases, and 6 bases lay in between. Germline loops: CDR1 LNHDA, CDR2 SQIVND (reference sequence). The length of the CDR3 is 15 residues. The CDR3 coding sequence is TGTGCCAGTAGTATAGAGGCACTTAGCAATCAGCCCCAGCATTTT. Translation: CASSIEALSNQPQHF.

V usage is TRBV30 and J usage is TRBJ2-1; 8 bases line up with TRBD1. V trimming: 3 bases; J trimming: 8 bases; junction bases outside the gene matches: 9. CDR1 and CDR2 from the germline V gene are GTSNPN and SVGIG (reference sequence). The length of the CDR3 is 14 residues. In DNA form, the CDR3 reads TGTGCCTGGAGACCGGGACAGGTGGTAGATGAGCAGTTCTTC. It codes for CAWRPGQVVDEQFF. Filled out from reference TRBV30 and TRBJ2-1, the complete variable domain reads SQTIHQWPATLVQPVGSPLSLECTVEGTSNPNLYWYRQAAGRGLQLLFYSVGIGQISSEVPQNLSASRPQDRQFILSSKKLLLSDSGFYLCAWRPGQVVDEQFFGPGTRLTVL.

The gene calls are TRBV4-1 and TRBJ1-6; D remains ambiguous. Trimming took 0 bases from V and 6 from J, leaving 9 bases between them. This CDR3 spans 15 amino acids. Germline V gene sequence: CDR1 MGHRA, CDR2 YSYEKL. The chain's CDR3 is CASSQDMAANSPLHF. In DNA form, the CDR3 reads TGCGCCAGCAGCCAAGATATGGCAGCTAATTCACCCCTCCACTTT.

The DNA for the CDR3 is TGCAGTCCATCCTCGGGAGAAACGAGGTACTTC. This encodes CSPSSGETRYF. The chain links TRBV20-1 to TRBJ2-4; a weak D match, TRBD2 (6 bases). The CDR3 length is 11 residues. Looked up from germline, CDR1 is DFQATT and CDR2 is SNEGSKA (reference sequence). V was shortened by 8 bases and J by 15 bases, with 20 bases between the two germline ends.

The CDR3 nucleotides are TGTGCCAGCACCCCCGACTGGTCTTTATCCTATGGCTACACCTTC. Protein product: CASTPDWSLSYGYTF. The rearrangement joins TRBV6-5 to TRBJ1-2; D gene unclear. With 7 bases removed from V and 4 bases from J, the gap between germline ends came to 19 bases. Germline CDR1 reads MNHEY; CDR2 reads SVGAGI. The CDR3 totals 15 residues.

The chain joins TRBV7-9 to TRBJ1-3; D gene ambiguous. Trimming took 1 base from V and 2 from J, leaving 12 bases between them. Germline V gene sequence: CDR1 SEHNR, CDR2 FQNEAQ (reference sequence). The CDR3 extends over 16 amino acids. As DNA, the CDR3 is TGTGCCAGCAGCTTAGTAACGGGGTTGGCTGGAAACACCATATATTTT. This sequence encodes CASSLVTGLAGNTIYF.

The chain employs TRBV2 and TRBJ2-2; no definite D call. V was trimmed by 4 bases and J by 2 bases, leaving 2 bases between them. Germline V gene lookup returns CDR1 SNHLY and CDR2 FYNNEI. CDR3 size: 12 residues. The CDR3 region has the DNA TGTGCCAGCAGTGTCAACACCGGGGAGCTGTTTTTT. The encoded protein is CASSVNTGELFF.

This clone was counted once. This chain links TRBV6-4 with TRBJ2-3; TRBD2 agrees at 8 bases. The V gene's germline CDR1 is MRHNA and CDR2 SNTAGT. With 7 bases clipped from V and 2 bases from J, the junction kept 11 bases outside the gene matches. The CDR3 is 16 amino acids. CDR3: CASKRDPGLDTDTQYF. CDR3 DNA: TGTGCCAGCAAGAGGGACCCGGGACTAGACACAGATACGCAGTATTTT.

V is TRBV12-3 or TRBV12-4 and J is TRBJ1-2; D may be TRBD1 (6 bases). With 7 bases removed from V and 5 bases from J, the gap between germline ends came to 14 bases. The CDR3 length is 13 residues. CDR3 region: CASTLGGLYGYTF. CDR3 nucleotides: TGTGCCAGCACTCTAGGGGGACTTTATGGCTACACCTTC.